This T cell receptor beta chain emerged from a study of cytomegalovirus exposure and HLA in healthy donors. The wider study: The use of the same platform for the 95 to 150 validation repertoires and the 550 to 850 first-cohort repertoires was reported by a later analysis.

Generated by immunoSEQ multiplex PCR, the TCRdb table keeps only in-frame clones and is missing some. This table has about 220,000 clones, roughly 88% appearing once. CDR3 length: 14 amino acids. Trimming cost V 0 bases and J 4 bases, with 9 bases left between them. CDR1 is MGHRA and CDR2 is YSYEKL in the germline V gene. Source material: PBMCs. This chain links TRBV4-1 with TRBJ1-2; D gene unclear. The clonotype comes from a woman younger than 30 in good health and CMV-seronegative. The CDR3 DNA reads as TGCGCCAGCAGCCAAGACGCAGGAACCTATGGCTACACCTTC. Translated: CASSQDAGTYGYTF.